This T cell receptor beta chain derives from a study of blood T cells in healthy people across ages. Study results and caveats: Versus aged donors, long-lived donors had higher diversity and more naive CD4+ cells.

This CDR3 is built from 17 residues. Trimming took off 2 bases at V and 4 bases at J, with 16 bases between the two ends. CDR1 is SGDLS and CDR2 is YYNGEE in the germline V gene. The sample holds many counts of this clonotype. What it binds is unknown. Sample donors were healthy Caucasian individuals that came from Russia, aged 6 to 90. Combining a sample-barcoded 5' primer with a J-beta primer mix, a second PCR ran for 7 to 11 cycles. TCRdb re-called the 5' RACE reads with MiXCR, one entry per CDR3 protein. The sample carries around 1,000,000 distinct CDR3 sequences, about 23% recorded once. The same data also went into a second study, on T cells of mothers and their children.

The material sequenced was blood. This receptor was taken from a girl between 2 and 10 years old in good health. The chain is built from TRBV9 and TRBJ1-6, with D perhaps matching TRBD1 (6 bases). CDR3 in amino acids: CASSVGGGGEYNSPLHF. The CDR3 DNA reads as TGTGCCAGCAGCGTTGGGGGCGGGGGTGAATATAATTCACCCCTCCACTTT. Filled out from reference TRBV9 and TRBJ1-6, the complete variable domain reads DSGVTQTPKHLITATGQRVTLRCSPRSGDLSVYWYQQSLDQGLQFLIQYYNGEERAKGNILERFSAQQFPDLHSELNLSSLELGDSALYFCASSVGGGGEYNSPLHFGNGTRLTVT.